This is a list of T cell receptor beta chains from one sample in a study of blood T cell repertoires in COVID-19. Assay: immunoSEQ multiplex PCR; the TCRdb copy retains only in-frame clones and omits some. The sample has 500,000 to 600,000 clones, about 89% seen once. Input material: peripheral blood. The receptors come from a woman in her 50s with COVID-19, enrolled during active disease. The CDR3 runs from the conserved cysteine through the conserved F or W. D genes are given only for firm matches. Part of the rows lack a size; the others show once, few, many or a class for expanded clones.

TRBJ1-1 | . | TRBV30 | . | TGTGCCTGGAGCGAGTCGATCATCGCTGAAGCTTTCTTT | CAWSESIIAEAFF
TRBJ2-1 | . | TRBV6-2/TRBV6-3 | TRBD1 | TGTGCCAGCAGTTTACAGGGGGCTAATGAGCAGTTCTTC | CASSLQGANEQFF
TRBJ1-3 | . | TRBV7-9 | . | TGTGCCAGCAGCTTCGGGAGGGGGGACACCATATATTTT | CASSFGRGDTIYF
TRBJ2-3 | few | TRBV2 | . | TGTGCCAGCAGGGGCGGGGGCTATACGCAGTATTTT | CASRGGGYTQYF
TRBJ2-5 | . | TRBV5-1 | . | TGCGCCAGCAGCTTCGGGGGTTGGGCCCAGGGCGAGACCCAGTACTTC | CASSFGGWAQGETQYF
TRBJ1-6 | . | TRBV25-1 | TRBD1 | TGTGCCAGCAGTGGGAACTTATTAATCAGGGGGCGTCATTCACCCCTCCACTTT | CASSGNLLIRGRHSPLHF
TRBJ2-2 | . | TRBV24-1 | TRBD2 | TGTGCCACCAGTGGACCCACTAGCGGGGGGACCGGGGAGCTGTTTTTT | CATSGPTSGGTGELFF
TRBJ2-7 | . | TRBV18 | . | TGTGCCAGCTCACTAAACCCCCGGGGCGAGCAGTACTTC | CASSLNPRGEQYF
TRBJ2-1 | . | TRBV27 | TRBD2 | TGTGCCAGCAGTCTACGGGGACTAGCGGGGGGCCCGGGAGAGCAGTTCTTC | CASSLRGLAGGPGEQFF
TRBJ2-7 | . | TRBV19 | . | TGTGCCAGTAGTATAATGGCCAGGGAGGCTTCTGCACGGGCCGAGCAGTACTTC | CASSIMAREASARAEQYF
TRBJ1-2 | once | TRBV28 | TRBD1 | TGTGCCAGCAACCTATCAGGGGGAGATGGCTACACCTTC | CASNLSGGDGYTF
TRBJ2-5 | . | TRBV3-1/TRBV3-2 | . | TGTGCCAGCAGCCCCCTATTTGCAGGGTCCCAAGAGACCCAGTACTTC | CASSPLFAGSQETQYF
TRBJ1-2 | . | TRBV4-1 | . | TGCGCCAGCAGCCGTACCCCCGGGGGATCCTATGGCTACACCTTC | CASSRTPGGSYGYTF
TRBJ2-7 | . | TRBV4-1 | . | TGCGCCAGCAGCCAAGATGGTGGGGGAGGCGAGCAGTACTTC | CASSQDGGGGEQYF
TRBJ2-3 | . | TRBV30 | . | TGTGCCTGGAATGGCCTCACAGATACGCAGTATTTT | CAWNGLTDTQYF
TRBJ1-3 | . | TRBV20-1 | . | TGCAGTGCTAGTGACCCCCGGGGAGGCATGAGAAACACCATATATTTT | CSASDPRGGMRNTIYF
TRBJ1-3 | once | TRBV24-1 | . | TGTGCCATGAAAGGGGGAAACTCTGGAAACACCATATATTTT | CAMKGGNSGNTIYF
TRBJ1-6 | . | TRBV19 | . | TGTGCCAGTAGTATTGGGGCAGGGGTTCCCAATTCACCCCTCCACTTT | CASSIGAGVPNSPLHF
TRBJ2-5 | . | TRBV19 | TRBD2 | TGTGCCAGTAGTTTAGCGGGGGGGACTTCGCGGACCCAGTACTTC | CASSLAGGTSRTQYF
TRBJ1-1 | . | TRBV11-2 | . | TGTGCCAGCAGCTTACCCCTAAATGCCGCTGAAGCTTTCTTT | CASSLPLNAAEAFF
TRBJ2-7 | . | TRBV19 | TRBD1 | TGTGCCACCCAAGGGGGCCCCGGGACAGGCGTGTACGAGCAGTACTTC | CATQGGPGTGVYEQYF
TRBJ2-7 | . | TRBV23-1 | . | TGCGCCAGCACCCGAGAAGGAGCCTACGAGCAGTACTTC | CASTREGAYEQYF
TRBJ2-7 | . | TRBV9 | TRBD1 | TGTGCCAGCAGCGTAGAGGGACAGGGGACCCCCGAGCAGTACTTC | CASSVEGQGTPEQYF
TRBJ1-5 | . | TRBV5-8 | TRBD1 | TGTGCCAGCAGCGCAAACAGGGGGTCCCTTGGTCAGCCCCAGCATTTT | CASSANRGSLGQPQHF
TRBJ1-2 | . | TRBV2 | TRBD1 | TGTGCCAGCAGTCTACTATCAGGGGGGATTAGGAAGGACACCTTC | CASSLLSGGIRKDTF
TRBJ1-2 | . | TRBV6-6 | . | TGTGCCAGCAGGGCAGGAAGTAACTATGGCTACACCTTC | CASRAGSNYGYTF
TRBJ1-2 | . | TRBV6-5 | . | TGTGCCAGCAGTTACGATGGGGCAGATGGCTACACCTTC | CASSYDGADGYTF
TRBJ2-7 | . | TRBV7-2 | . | TGTGCCAGCAGCCTGGACATTGGTATCTACGAGCAGTACTTC | CASSLDIGIYEQYF
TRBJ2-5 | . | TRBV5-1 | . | TGCGCCAGCAGCTTGTTGGGGGCACAAGAGACCCAGTACTTC | CASSLLGAQETQYF
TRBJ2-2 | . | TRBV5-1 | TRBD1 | TGCGCCAGCAGCTTGGCCTCGGGGACAGGGTATAACGGGGAGCTGTTTTTT | CASSLASGTGYNGELFF
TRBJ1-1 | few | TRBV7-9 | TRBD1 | TGTGCCAGCAGCTTAGGGGACAGACCTGAAGCTTTCTTT | CASSLGDRPEAFF
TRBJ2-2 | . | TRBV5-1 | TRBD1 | TGCGCCAGCAGCTCAAACAGGGGGCGGACCGGGGAGCTGTTTTTT | CASSSNRGRTGELFF
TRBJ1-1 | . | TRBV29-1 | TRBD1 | TGCAGCGTTGAAGGCGTGACAGGGGAGACTGAAGCTTTCTTT | CSVEGVTGETEAFF
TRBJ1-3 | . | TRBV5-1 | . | TGCGCCAGCAGCGCGGAAAGTGGAAACACCATATATTTT | CASSAESGNTIYF
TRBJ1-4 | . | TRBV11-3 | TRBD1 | TGTGCCAGCAGCCCAGGGGGCCTCCTTAATGAAAAACTGTTTTTT | CASSPGGLLNEKLFF
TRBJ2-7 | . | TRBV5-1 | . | TGCGCCAGCAGCTTGGGGTGGGGGGACTCCTACGAGCAGTACTTC | CASSLGWGDSYEQYF
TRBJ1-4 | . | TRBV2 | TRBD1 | TGTGCCAGCAAACAGGGGATAGGTGAAAAACTGTTTTTT | CASKQGIGEKLFF
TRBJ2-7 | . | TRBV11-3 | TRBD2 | TGTGCCAGCAGCTTCCGGGGGGGTACCTCGTCCTACGAGCAGTACTTC | CASSFRGGTSSYEQYF
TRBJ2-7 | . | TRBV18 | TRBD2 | TGTGCCAGCTCTCCGACTAGCGGGGGCTACGAGCAGTACTTC | CASSPTSGGYEQYF
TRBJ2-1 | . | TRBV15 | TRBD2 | TGTGCCACCAGCGGTTCAAGCGGGGGGGTGTTATATGAGCAGTTCTTC | CATSGSSGGVLYEQFF
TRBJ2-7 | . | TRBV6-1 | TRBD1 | TGTGCCAGCAGTGAGGGGGACAGGGCCTACGAGCAGTACTTC | CASSEGDRAYEQYF
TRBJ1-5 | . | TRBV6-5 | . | TGTGCCAGCAGTTACTCGGGCTCGCAGCCCCAGCATTTT | CASSYSGSQPQHF
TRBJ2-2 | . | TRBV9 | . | TGTGCCAGCAGCGGGCGGGGGCCCGGGGAGCTGTTTTTT | CASSGRGPGELFF
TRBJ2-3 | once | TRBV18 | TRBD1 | TGTGCCAGCTCACCGGTGAGACAGGGGGCCCCAGATACGCAGTATTTT | CASSPVRQGAPDTQYF
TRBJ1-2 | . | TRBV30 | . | TGTGCCTGGGACAGGTCCAACTATGGCTACACCTTC | CAWDRSNYGYTF
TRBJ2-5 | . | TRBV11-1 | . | TGTGCCAGCAGCGCGGCTAGCGTCCAAGAGACCCAGTACTTC | CASSAASVQETQYF
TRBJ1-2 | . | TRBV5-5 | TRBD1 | TGTGCCAGCAGCTTTGCTAGGACAGGATTCTATGGCTACACCTTC | CASSFARTGFYGYTF
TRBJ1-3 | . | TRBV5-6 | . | TGTGCCAGCAGCTGGACTGCTATTGGAAACACCATATATTTT | CASSWTAIGNTIYF
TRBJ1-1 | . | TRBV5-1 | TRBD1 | TGCGCCAGCAGCTTGAGTCCCGGGACAGAGAACACTGAAGCTTTCTTT | CASSLSPGTENTEAFF
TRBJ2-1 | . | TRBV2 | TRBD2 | TGTGCCAGCAATAGCGGGGTGATCTACAATGAGCAGTTCTTC | CASNSGVIYNEQFF
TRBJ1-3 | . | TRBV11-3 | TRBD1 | TGTGCCAGCAGCCAGACAGGGGCTGGAAACACCATATATTTT | CASSQTGAGNTIYF
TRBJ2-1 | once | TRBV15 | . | TGTGCCACCAGCCTACAGGGCCCCTACAATGAGCAGTTCTTC | CATSLQGPYNEQFF
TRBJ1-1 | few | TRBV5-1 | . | TGCGCCAGCAGCTTGGACAGGGCGAACACTGAAGCTTTCTTT | CASSLDRANTEAFF
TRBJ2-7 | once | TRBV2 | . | TGTGCCAGCAGTGAAGGTGGGTCAGGGGGAGGCTACGAGCAGTACTTC | CASSEGGSGGGYEQYF
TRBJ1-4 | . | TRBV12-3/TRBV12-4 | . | TGTGCCAGCAGCCCCCGGGAAAAACTGTTTTTT | CASSPREKLFF